One TCR beta chain is described in this entry. TCRdb's table, derived via immunoSEQ multiplex PCR, lists solely in-frame clones and lacks some. The top ten clones hold roughly 27% of a sample with tens of thousands of clones, just under 85% of them seen once. The CDR3 has 12 amino acids. V lost 3 bases and J lost 1, with 3 bases in between. Per the germline V gene, CDR1 is SGHVS and CDR2 is FQNEAQ. This sample was taken from a study of blood T cell repertoires in COVID-19. On the study more broadly: T cells, B-cell-depleted T cells, or PBMCs supplied cDNA or gDNA.

The gene calls are TRBV7-8 and TRBJ2-5; D is unresolved. Sequenced material: peripheral blood. The clonotype was recovered from a man in his 70s with acute or convalescent COVID-19. CDR3 in amino acids: CASSFSQETQYF. In DNA form, the CDR3 reads TGTGCCAGCAGCTTCAGCCAAGAGACCCAGTACTTC.